The 13 T cell receptor beta chains below all came from one sample that was sequenced in a study of blood T cell repertoires in COVID-19. Profiled with immunoSEQ multiplex PCR; TCRdb holds only in-frame clones, not every one. The sample carries about 380,000 clones, 75% to 90% recorded once. Input material: peripheral blood. These receptors originate from a woman between 18 and 29 years old with acute or convalescent COVID-19.

The chain is built from TRBV13 and TRBJ2-6; 10 nucleotides match TRBD1. The germline CDR1 and CDR2 sequences are PRHDT and FYEKMQ (reference sequence). V trimming: 3 bases; J trimming: 0 bases; junction bases outside the gene matches: 5. This CDR3 has 18 amino acids. The CDR3 DNA is TGTGCCAGCAGCTTGCCGGGACAGGGGTACTCTGGGGCCAACGTCCTGACTTTC. Translated: CASSLPGQGYSGANVLTF.

This sequence joins TRBV9 and TRBJ2-4, with 8 bases that match TRBD2. This CDR3 is 17 amino acids long. The germline V gene has CDR1 SGDLS and CDR2 YYNGEE. Trimming cost V 0 bases and J 6 bases; bases outside gene matches: 11. In DNA, the CDR3 is TGTGCCAGCAGCGTAGTTGATGTAGCGGGGCCAAGAAACATTCAGTACTTC. It codes for CASSVVDVAGPRNIQYF.

The rearrangement links TRBV9 to TRBJ2-7, with a possible D match to TRBD1 (5 bases). The CDR3 length is 13 residues. The germline V gene has CDR1 SGDLS and CDR2 YYNGEE. V lost 0 bases and J 5 bases, leaving 9 bases between the germline ends. The CDR3 DNA reads as TGTGCCAGCAGCGTAGCGTCAGGGAACGAGCAGTACTTC. This translates into CASSVASGNEQYF.

This chain links TRBV5-1 with TRBJ2-7, with TRBD1 identical over 7 bases. Germline V gene lookup returns CDR1 SGHRS and CDR2 YFSETQ. The CDR3 is made up of 16 amino acids. Trimming took 4 bases from V and 2 from J; bases not matched to a gene: 12. CDR3 in DNA: TGCGCCAGCAGCGCTAACCGGGACAGCAAGGCCTACGAGCAGTACTTC. It specifies CASSANRDSKAYEQYF.

This clone was picked up one time. The chain employs TRBV2 and TRBJ2-7, with TRBD2 matching over 10 bases. Germline assignment: CDR1 SNHLY and CDR2 FYNNEI. V lost 7 bases, J lost 4 bases, and 10 bases stayed unmatched. This CDR3 comprises 15 residues. The CDR3 region is CASKGAGLAAYEQYF. The CDR3 nucleotides are TGTGCCAGCAAAGGAGCAGGACTAGCGGCGTACGAGCAGTACTTC.

The chain links TRBV5-4 to TRBJ1-2; D not certain. The CDR3 is 13 amino acids. Germline CDR1 SGHNT, CDR2 YYREEE (reference sequence). Trimming removed 8 bases at V and 5 bases at J, with 16 bases between. CDR3 protein: CASGSGIKYGYTF. DNA of the CDR3: TGTGCCAGTGGGTCCGGGATAAAGTATGGCTACACCTTC.

The V call is TRBV6-5, the J call TRBJ2-7; tentatively, D is TRBD2 (6 bases). Germline lookup yields CDR1 MNHEY and CDR2 SVGAGI. The germline V and J ends were trimmed by 7 bases and 4 bases, with 20 bases remaining between them. CDR3 length: 15 amino acids. The chain's CDR3 is CASTPGWQEGYEQYF. Here the CDR3 DNA reads TGTGCCAGCACCCCGGGTTGGCAGGAGGGATACGAGCAGTACTTC.

The chain combines TRBV28 with TRBJ1-1, with D tentatively TRBD1 (5 bases). The CDR3 spans 15 residues. Germline lookup yields CDR1 MDHEN and CDR2 SYDVKM. Trimming removed 5 bases at V and 2 bases at J, with 15 bases between. CDR3 in DNA: TGTGCCAGCAGTCGTCGGACATCCGGCAACACTGAAGCTTTCTTT. Encoded protein: CASSRRTSGNTEAFF.

This clone has just a few counts. V and J are TRBV2 and TRBJ1-3, with D hard to call. There are 12 residues in the CDR3. Between the trimmed V and J ends, which lost 11 bases and 3 bases, there was a span of 11 bases. Germline V lookup: CDR1 SNHLY, CDR2 FYNNEI. DNA for the CDR3: TGTGCCCAGCGAGGAGGTGGAAACACCATATATTTT. Its protein product is CAQRGGGNTIYF.

The chain joins TRBV18 to TRBJ1-1; D unclear. The CDR3 totals 13 residues. With 5 bases removed from V and 1 base from J, the gap between germline ends came to 8 bases. Germline-derived CDR1 and CDR2 are KGHSH and LQKENI. For the CDR3, the DNA is TGTGCCAGCTCAGCAGAGGGGAACACTGAAGCTTTCTTT. Amino acid sequence: CASSAEGNTEAFF.

V and J are TRBV7-3 and TRBJ1-2, with 8 nucleotides matching TRBD1. The CDR3 covers 16 residues. V gave up 5 bases and J gave up 6 bases; unmatched junction bases: 14. The germline V gene has CDR1 SGHTA and CDR2 FQGTGA. CDR3 in DNA: TGTGCCAGCAGCCCCACCTCAGACAGGGGCAAGAATGGCTACACCTTC. Translation gives CASSPTSDRGKNGYTF.

The chain couples TRBV2 to TRBJ2-1, with 13 positions matching TRBD2. The CDR3 has 15 amino acids. The junction had 3 bases not matched to a gene; V was cut back by 4 bases and J by 6 bases. Germline V gene data show CDR1 as SNHLY and CDR2 as FYNNEI. CDR3 protein: CASSAGLAGTNEQFF. The DNA for the CDR3 is TGTGCCAGCAGTGCGGGACTAGCGGGAACCAATGAGCAGTTCTTC. The full variable domain, completed using reference TRBV2 and TRBJ2-1, is EPEVTQTPSHQVTQMGQEVILRCVPISNHLYFYWYRQILGQKVEFLVSFYNNEISEKSEIFDDQFSVERPDGSNFTLKIRSTKLEDSAMYFCASSAGLAGTNEQFFGPGTRLTVL.

V and J are TRBV2 and TRBJ1-5, with D tentatively TRBD1 (5 bases). CDR1 SNHLY and CDR2 FYNNEI come from the germline V gene. Trimming stripped 4 bases from V and 4 bases from J, with 11 bases between. The CDR3 runs to 14 residues. For the CDR3, the DNA is TGTGCCAGCAGTGGCATACAGGAGAATCAGCCCCAGCATTTT. It is translated as CASSGIQENQPQHF.